This note documents a single T cell receptor beta chain sequence. This clone was detected ten times or more. No cognate antigen has been identified for it. There are no base qualities to consult, and no much larger clone falls within one base. The source of the sample is a study of beta chain features in type 1 diabetes (dated by TCRdb to the late 2010s). Study-level background: Mean age, gender distribution, total cell number and subset yield did not differ between patients and healthy donors. A total of around 110,000,000 sorted cells were examined across all samples, and a strong correlation was observed between cell number per subset and RNA yield. The study compared the TCRB repertoires of sorted circulating CD4+ T cell subsets in recently diagnosed type 1 diabetes patients with those in matched healthy donors. Regulatory and stem cell-like memory subsets were obtained from only 8 patients and about eight healthy donors, while naive and central memory subsets were obtained from all 30 or so donors. Summary of the overall study and its limitations: In all four CD4+ subsets, TCRB CDR3 length was moderately but significantly shorter in type 1 diabetes patients. PCR might favor shorter templates, but patient and control samples were amplified and corrected together, so any skew would affect both groups equally. Sequencing cDNA rather than genomic DNA could over-represent highly expressing activated cells, although activation and CD3 levels did not differ between groups. At VDJ recombination sites, type 1 diabetes patients had fewer insertions and more deleted nucleotides, which implies abnormalities in thymic rearrangement. Because small numbers of individuals were included in the HLA sub-analyses, any influence of HLA type on TCRB rearrangement was left unresolved. Naive, central memory and regulatory TCRB repertoires appeared to be more alike among patients than among healthy donors.

From each donor, a single peripheral blood sample of approximately 110 mL on average was drawn into heparinised tubes. A BD FACSAria II was used to sort naive, central memory, regulatory and stem cell-like memory CD4+ T cells with a panel that included CD45RO, CCR7, CD25, CD127, CD95 and CD27. A purity above 98% was achieved for all sorted populations. PBMCs were isolated right away by Lymphoprep density gradient centrifugation and were stained directly, without culture. Samples were stained and sorted in pairs, with one healthy donor and one patient per experiment, so that batch effects were minimized. All of the isolated RNA was reverse transcribed with the High Capacity cDNA Reverse Transcription Kit, so expressed TCRB transcripts were sequenced. Survey-depth immunoSEQ sequencing was performed on stem cell-like memory T cell samples, with an average of roughly 1 million total reads per sample. Sorted cells were lysed in RLT buffer and RNA was extracted with DNase-treated RNeasy Micro or Mini kits, depending on cell number. To prevent cross-contamination, each cell subset was processed individually, whereas patient and healthy donor samples were processed jointly. The immunoSEQ multiplex PCR was used to amplify TCRB sequences from cDNA, generating 87-bp fragments that spanned the CDR3 region. Amplicons were sequenced on the Illumina HiSeq platform. The paper's data handling went like this. Synthetic template baselines were used to correct PCR bias computationally, reads within Hamming distance 2 were collapsed, and singletons that could not be merged were discarded. Reads were aligned against IMGT to assign V, D and J genes, CDR3 length and insertions or deletions at six rearrangement sites. Within each subset, clonotype counts were normalized to sorted cell number, after which true diversity and Gini coefficients were computed with the tcR R package. The overlap coefficient, calculated on TCRB nucleotide sequences, was used to quantify repertoire sharing. The source is immuneACCESS, and TCRdb retained only in-frame sequences with V and J called. Part of the clones is not carried over; for the studies checked, unresolved V genes explain less than half of this, and the remainder is unexplained. That table furnishes V, J and clone size, whereas the DNA furnished D and trimming. For this sample the table gives approximately 110,000 clones, of which almost 40% were detected only once. Roughly 0.07% of the sample is taken by the ten largest.

The sequenced sample was stem cell memory CD4+ T cells from blood. The intended sense of this specimen's cell subset or site label: stem cell-like memory CD4+ T cells. The TCR was taken from a woman aged 18-35 years in good health.

The encoded CDR3 is CASSQSRGGFDEQYF. The sequence in DNA is TGCGCCAGCAGTCAATCACGAGGGGGCTTCGACGAGCAGTACTTC. The rearrangement joined TRBV23-1 to TRBJ2-7; 7 nucleotides in the junction match TRBD1. TRBV23-1 is classed as an ORF, of uncertain function. From the cysteine up to the phenylalanine, the CDR3 has a length of 15 residues. The sequence is cut down to CDR3 DNA, 45 bases in frame from base 1. Trimmed from V: 0 bases; trimmed from J: 5 bases; junction bases lacking a gene match: 7.